This T cell receptor beta chain was identified during a study of Graves' ophthalmopathy and Graves' hyperthyroidism. RNA served as the template for amplifying TCR beta CDR3 regions. The authors performed first-round RT-PCR with HTBI primers and then a second-round multiplex PCR. Via MiXCR, TCRdb re-called the multiplex PCR reads, giving one row per CDR3 protein. The sample records more than 1,000,000 distinct CDR3 sequences, about two fifths being singletons. Study-wide points: Discriminating ophthalmopathy from stable hyperthyroidism, a 13-signature model attained a sensitivity of over 85% and a specificity of almost 83%. The model predicted ophthalmopathy progression with about 69% sensitivity and under 75% specificity.

Certain patients were not enrolled. These were patients with other autoimmune diseases, uncontrolled infections, pregnancy or lactation. This CDR3 has 17 residues. Trimming at V came to 3 bases and at J to 2 bases, leaving 6 bases not matched to a gene. In germline, CDR1 is SGHVS, CDR2 FQNEAQ. This clonotype was observed at least ten times. The antigen is not known. V gene TRBV7-8 combines with J gene TRBJ1-5, with 11 bases that match TRBD1. This clonotype originated in an adult man with Graves' hyperthyroidism. The sequencing input was peripheral blood or thyroid tissue (not recorded which). As DNA, the CDR3 is TGTGCCAGCAGCTTCCGAGGGGGACAGGGGGGCAATCAGCCCCAGCATTTT. Its protein product is CASSFRGGQGGNQPQHF.